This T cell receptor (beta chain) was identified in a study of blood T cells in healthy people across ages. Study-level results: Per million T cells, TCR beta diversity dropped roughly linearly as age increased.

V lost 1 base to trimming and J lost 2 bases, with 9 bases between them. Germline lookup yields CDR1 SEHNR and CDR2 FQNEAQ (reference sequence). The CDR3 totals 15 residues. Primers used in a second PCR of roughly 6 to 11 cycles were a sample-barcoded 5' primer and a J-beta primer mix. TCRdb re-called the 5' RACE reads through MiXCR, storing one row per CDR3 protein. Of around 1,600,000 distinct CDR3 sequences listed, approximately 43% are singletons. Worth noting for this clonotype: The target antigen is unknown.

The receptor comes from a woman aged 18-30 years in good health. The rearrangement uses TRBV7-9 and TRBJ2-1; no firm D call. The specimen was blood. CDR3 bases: TGTGCCAGCAGCTTAGACGGGCGGCCCTACAATGAGCAGTTCTTC. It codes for CASSLDGRPYNEQFF.